The clone carrying this TCR beta chain was detected a few times. The sample carries other DNA sequences with the same CDR3. PCR employed 60 Vbeta and 13 Jbeta primers. Method: immunoSEQ multiplex PCR; TCRdb's copy keeps in-frame clones and lacks some. The repertoire has about 140,000 clones, 82% of them found once; the top ten carry about 3.4%. The entry originates in a study of cytomegalovirus exposure and HLA in healthy donors. The sample was PBMCs. The source is a young man in good health and CMV-seropositive.

The chain's CDR3 is CASSHRGLGNQPQHF. In DNA, the CDR3 is TGTGCCAGCAGTCATAGGGGGCTAGGGAATCAGCCCCAGCATTTT. The V and J genes are TRBV28 and TRBJ1-5; 7 bases map to TRBD1. V was clipped by 5 bases and J by 4 bases; unmatched bases: 8. From germline, CDR1 is MDHEN and CDR2 SYDVKM. The CDR3 length is 15 residues.